This T cell receptor (beta chain) originates from a study of blood T cell repertoires in COVID-19. The CDR3 runs to 15 residues. Germline CDR1 reads SGDLS; CDR2 reads YYNGEE. Unmatched junction bases numbered 8, after V lost 3 bases and J lost 3 bases. Original data processing: Quantification of nucleated cells was approximated via reference gene primer amplification. Some clones are missing from TCRdb's copy, which holds only in-frame ones; the method was immunoSEQ multiplex PCR. V, J and clone size are taken as reported in that table, and D and trimming were inferred from the DNA itself. Among 120,000 to 150,000 clones listed, 80% to 90% were seen once.

This TCR derives from a man between 50 and 59 years old who had recovered from COVID-19. The chain joins TRBV9 to TRBJ2-7, with TRBD1 matching over 8 bases. Sequenced input: peripheral blood. The CDR3 protein is CASSGGATGDYEQYF. As DNA, the CDR3 is TGTGCCAGCAGCGGGGGGGCGACAGGGGACTACGAGCAGTACTTC.